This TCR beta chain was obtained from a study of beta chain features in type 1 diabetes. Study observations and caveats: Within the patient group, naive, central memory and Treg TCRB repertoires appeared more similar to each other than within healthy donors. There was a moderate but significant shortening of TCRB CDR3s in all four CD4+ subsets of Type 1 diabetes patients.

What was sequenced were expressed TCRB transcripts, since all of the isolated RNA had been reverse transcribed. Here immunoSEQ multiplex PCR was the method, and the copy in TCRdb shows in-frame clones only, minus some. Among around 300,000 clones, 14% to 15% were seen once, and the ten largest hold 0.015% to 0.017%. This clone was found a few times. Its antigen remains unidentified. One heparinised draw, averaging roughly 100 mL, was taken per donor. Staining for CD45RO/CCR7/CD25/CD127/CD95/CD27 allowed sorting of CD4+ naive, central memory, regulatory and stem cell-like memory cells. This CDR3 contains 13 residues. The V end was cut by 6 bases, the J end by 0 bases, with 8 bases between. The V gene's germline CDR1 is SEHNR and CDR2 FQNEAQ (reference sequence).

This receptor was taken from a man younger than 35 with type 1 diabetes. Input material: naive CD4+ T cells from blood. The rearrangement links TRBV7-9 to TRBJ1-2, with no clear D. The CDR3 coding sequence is TGTGCCAGCAGTCCTTATGCTAACTATGGCTACACCTTC. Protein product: CASSPYANYGYTF.